This passage covers 10 T cell receptor beta chains from one sample sequenced in a study of Ad26.COV2.S vaccination and SARS-CoV-2 variants. The treatment was: some 19 received Ad26.COV2.S at low or high dose, single or two shots; five or six received placebo; per-sample allocation not given. At day 63 after the first vaccine or placebo injection, samples were drawn. TCRdb keeps only in-frame clones here, not all; method: immunoSEQ multiplex PCR. The sample lists almost 400,000 clones, around nine tenths occurring once. Sequences were derived from peripheral blood, sampled in a trial of Ad26.COV2.S vaccine versus placebo. The receptors shown here come from a person between 18 and 65 years old who received the Ad26.COV2.S COVID-19 vaccine or a placebo.

This clone was counted a few times. DNA for the CDR3: TGTGCCAGCAGTGAAGCGGGCACAGGGGCCTACGAGCAGTACTTC. Protein: CASSEAGTGAYEQYF. The rearrangement uses TRBV6-1 and TRBJ2-7; 7 positions agree with TRBD1. J gave up 2 bases and V 0 bases, and 4 bases lay outside the gene matches. The CDR3 has 15 amino acids. CDR1 and CDR2 (germline): MNHNS, SASEGT.

This clone was recorded only once. The chain couples TRBV10-1 to TRBJ1-5, with a possible D match to TRBD1 (5 bases). CDR3 length: 18 amino acids. V was trimmed by 8 bases and J by 0 bases, leaving 23 bases between them. Germline V gene sequence: CDR1 WNHNN, CDR2 SYGVQD (reference sequence). The CDR3 spells CASVKSQVPMYSNQPQHF. CDR3 coding DNA: TGCGCCAGCGTAAAATCACAGGTCCCGATGTATAGCAATCAGCCCCAGCATTTT.

This clone has just one count. The chain employs TRBV2 and TRBJ1-6; perhaps TRBD1 as D (5 bases). Germline-derived CDR1 and CDR2 are SNHLY and FYNNEI. The V gene lost 7 bases and the J gene lost 4 bases, with 14 bases spanning the gap. The CDR3 length is 15 residues. In DNA form, the CDR3 reads TGTGCCAGCACCGAGGGACCCTCATATAATTCACCCCTCCACTTT. This sequence encodes CASTEGPSYNSPLHF.

The V and J genes are TRBV7-8 and TRBJ2-7; TRBD2 matches 8 bases. The CDR3 extends over 16 amino acids. CDR1 and CDR2 from the germline V gene are SGHVS and FQNEAQ. With V trimmed by 6 bases and J by 4 bases, 14 bases remained unmatched. This chain's CDR3 is CASSPGGSGIGYEQYF. CDR3 nucleotide sequence: TGTGCCAGCAGTCCTGGTGGTAGCGGGATCGGTTACGAGCAGTACTTC.

This chain connects TRBV3-1 (or the pseudogene TRBV3-2) to TRBJ2-2, with D unclear. This CDR3 spans 13 amino acids. From germline, CDR1 is LGHDT and CDR2 YNNKEL (reference sequence). V shed 4 bases and J shed 3 bases, with 6 bases lying between them. CDR3 bases: TGTGCCAGCAGCCCCGCACACACCGGGGAGCTGTTTTTT. Encoded protein: CASSPAHTGELFF.

The chain recombines TRBV9 with TRBJ1-2; 10 bases line up with TRBD1. The ends lost 2 bases at V and 2 bases at J; junction bases unmatched: 3. CDR3 size: 15 residues. Germline V gene lookup returns CDR1 SGDLS and CDR2 YYNGEE. The DNA for the CDR3 is TGTGCCAGCAGCGTGGAGGGACAGGGGAACTATGGCTACACCTTC. Translating it yields CASSVEGQGNYGYTF.

CDR3 DNA sequence: TGTGCCACCAGCAGAGGAGCGGGACTCTCCGCCGAGCAGTACTTC. Its protein is CATSRGAGLSAEQYF. The chain has TRBV15 and TRBJ2-7, with 7 bases lining up with TRBD2. From germline, CDR1 is LNHNV and CDR2 YYDKDF (reference sequence). This CDR3 region has 15 residues. V was clipped by 1 base and J by 6 bases; unmatched bases: 9.

Notes on this clone: The sample contains more than one DNA sequence encoding this CDR3. V usage is TRBV3-1 (or the pseudogene TRBV3-2) and J usage is TRBJ2-7; TRBD2 agrees at 9 bases. This CDR3 has 15 residues. The germline V gene has CDR1 LGHDT and CDR2 YNNKEL (reference sequence). V was clipped by 1 base and J by 3 bases; unmatched bases: 4. CDR3 residues: CASSQGLAGVYEQYF. The CDR3 DNA is TGTGCCAGCAGCCAAGGCTTAGCGGGGGTCTACGAGCAGTACTTC.

The chain links TRBV7-9 to TRBJ2-7, with D perhaps TRBD2 (5 bases). The germline gives CDR1 SEHNR, CDR2 FQNEAQ (reference sequence). V gave up 8 bases and J gave up 3 bases, with 14 bases separating them. This CDR3 has 13 amino acids. The CDR3 DNA reads TGTGCCAGCGGCGAGGGCCAAGTCTACGAGCAGTACTTC. Translation gives CASGEGQVYEQYF. Variable domain in full (rest from reference TRBV7-9 and TRBJ2-7): DTGVSQNPRHKITKRGQNVTFRCDPISEHNRLYWYRQTLGQGPEFLTYFQNEAQLEKSRLLSDRFSAERPKGSFSTLEIQRTEQGDSAMYLCASGEGQVYEQYFGPGTRLTVT.

The chain couples TRBV6-5 to TRBJ1-4; a weak D match, TRBD1 (5 bases). The V gene's germline CDR1 is MNHEY and CDR2 SVGAGI. The CDR3 spans 15 residues. V shed 8 bases and J shed 2 bases, with 15 bases lying between them. This CDR3 reads CASGPRAGTNEKLFF. For the CDR3, the DNA is TGTGCCAGCGGACCCAGGGCAGGGACTAATGAAAAACTGTTTTTT.